This record looks at one TCR beta chain sequence and its context. Its target is not known. These data belong to a study of PD-L1 blockade in urothelial cancer. The repertoire was sequenced with immunoSEQ multiplex PCR; TCRdb's copy has only in-frame clones and lacks some. The sample carries roughly 40,000 clones, 81% recorded once. Points from the study as a whole: A below-median TCR clonality in blood before treatment predicted better survival.

Germline lookup yields CDR1 SGHTA and CDR2 FQGTGA. The V and J ends lost 4 bases and 6 bases, in that order; junction bases with no gene match: 5. This CDR3 region has 14 residues. V gene TRBV7-3 combines with J gene TRBJ2-3, with 9 bases identical to TRBD2. The TCR was taken from a man between 65 and 85 years old with urothelial cancer. The sequenced sample was PBMCs, obtained around atezolizumab (anti-PD-L1) treatment. The CDR3 sequence is CASSSGLAFDTQYF. As DNA, the CDR3 is TGTGCCAGCAGCTCGGGACTAGCTTTTGATACGCAGTATTTT. Drawing the rest from reference TRBV7-3 and TRBJ2-3, the complete variable domain is GAGVSQTPSNKVTEKGKYVELRCDPISGHTALYWYRQSLGQGPEFLIYFQGTGAADDSGLPNDRFFAVRPEGSVSTLKIQRTERGDSAVYLCASSSGLAFDTQYFGPGTRLTVL.